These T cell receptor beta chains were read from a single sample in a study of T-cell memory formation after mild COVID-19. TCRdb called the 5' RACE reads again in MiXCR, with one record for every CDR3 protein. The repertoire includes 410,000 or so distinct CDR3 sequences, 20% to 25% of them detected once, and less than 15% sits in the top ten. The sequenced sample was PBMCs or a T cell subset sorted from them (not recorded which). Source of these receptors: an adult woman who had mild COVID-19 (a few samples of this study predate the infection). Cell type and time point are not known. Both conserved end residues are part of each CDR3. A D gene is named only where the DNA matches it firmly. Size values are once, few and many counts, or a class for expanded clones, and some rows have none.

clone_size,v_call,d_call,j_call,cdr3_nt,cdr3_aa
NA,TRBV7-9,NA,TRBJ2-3,TGTGCCAGCAGCGGGAGCTTCAGCACAGATACGCAGTATTTT,CASSGSFSTDTQYF
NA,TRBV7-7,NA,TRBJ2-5,TGTGCCAGCAGTTCAGCCCCGTACCAAGAGACCCAGTACTTC,CASSSAPYQETQYF
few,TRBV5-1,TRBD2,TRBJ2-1,TGCGCCAGCAGCTTGGTTTCTCGTAGCGGGGGCTCCTACAATGAGCAGTTCTTC,CASSLVSRSGGSYNEQFF
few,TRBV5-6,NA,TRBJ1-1,TGTGCCAGCAGCTCCAACATGAACACTGAAGCTTTCTTT,CASSSNMNTEAFF
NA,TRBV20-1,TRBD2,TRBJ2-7,TGCAGTGCTAGAGATCAGGGCGGGAGCTCCTACGAGCAGTACTTC,CSARDQGGSSYEQYF
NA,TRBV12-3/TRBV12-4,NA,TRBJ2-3,TGTGCCAGTTTATCGTCTAGCGTGGGCACAGATACGCAGTATTTT,CASLSSSVGTDTQYF
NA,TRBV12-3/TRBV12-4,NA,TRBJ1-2,TGTGCCAGCAGTTACCTCCGGGCCTCCTTC,CASSYLRASF
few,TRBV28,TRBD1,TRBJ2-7,TGTGCCAGCAGTTTCCAGGGACAGGGGCTCAACGAGCAGTACTTC,CASSFQGQGLNEQYF
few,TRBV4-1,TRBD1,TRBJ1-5,TGCGCCAGCAGCCGGGGGGGACAGGGACGGGATCAGCCCCAGCATTTT,CASSRGGQGRDQPQHF
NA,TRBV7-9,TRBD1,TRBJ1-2,TGTGCCAGCAGCTCGACGACAGGGGAGGACTATGGCTACACCTTC,CASSSTTGEDYGYTF
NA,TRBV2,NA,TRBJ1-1,TGTGCCAGCAGTGAAATATGGGGAACTGAAGCTTTCTTT,CASSEIWGTEAFF
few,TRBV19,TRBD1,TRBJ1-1,TGTGCCAGTGGGACGGACAGGTTGAACACTGAAGCTTTCTTT,CASGTDRLNTEAFF
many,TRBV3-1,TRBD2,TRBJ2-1,TGTGCCAGTCAGGGCGGGAGTAGTAATGAGCAGTTCTTC,CASQGGSSNEQFF
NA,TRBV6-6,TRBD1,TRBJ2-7,TGTGCCAGCAGTTACCGCGGGACAGGTTTCTCCGAGCAGTACTTC,CASSYRGTGFSEQYF
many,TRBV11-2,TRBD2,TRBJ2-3,TGTGCCAGCAGCTCGATCCAGGGACTAGCAGATACGCAGTATTTT,CASSSIQGLADTQYF
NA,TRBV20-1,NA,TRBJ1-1,TGCAGTGCTAGAGATTTCAGGGACACTGAAGCTTTCTTT,CSARDFRDTEAFF
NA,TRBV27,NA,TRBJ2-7,TGTGCCAGCAGTTTGACCTCCTCTCACGAGCAGTACTTC,CASSLTSSHEQYF
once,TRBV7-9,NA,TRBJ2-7,TGTGCCAGCAGCTTAGGGAAGACTAGAAAGTCCTCCTACGAGCAGTACTTC,CASSLGKTRKSSYEQYF
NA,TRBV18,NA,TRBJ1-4,TGTGCCAGCTCGCCACAGGGACGTAATGAAAAACTGTTTTTT,CASSPQGRNEKLFF
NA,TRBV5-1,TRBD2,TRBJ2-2,TGCGCCAGCAGCCGGGGGGGAAGAAACACCGGGGAGCTGTTTTTT,CASSRGGRNTGELFF
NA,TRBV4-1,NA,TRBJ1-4,TGCGCCAGCAGCCCGATAGTAGGGTACGGTACTAATGAAAAACTGTTTTTT,CASSPIVGYGTNEKLFF
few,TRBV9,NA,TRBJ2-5,TGTGCCAGCAGCCCGAGTATAGGGGTTGGGACCCAGTACTTC,CASSPSIGVGTQYF
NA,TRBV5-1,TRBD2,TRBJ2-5,TGCGCCAGCAGCTTAGGCGGGGGGGCCCAAGAGACCCAGTACTTC,CASSLGGGAQETQYF
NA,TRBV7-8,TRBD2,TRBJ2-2,TGTGCCAGCAGCTTAGTACTAGCGGGACCCGGGGAGCTGTTTTTT,CASSLVLAGPGELFF
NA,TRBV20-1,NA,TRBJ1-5,TGCAGTGCTAGAGGAACGGCGGATCATCCCCAGCATTTT,CSARGTADHPQHF
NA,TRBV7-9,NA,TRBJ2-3,TGTGCCAGCAGCGTAGGGCTGGGGCTTTCCGCAGATACGCAGTATTTT,CASSVGLGLSADTQYF
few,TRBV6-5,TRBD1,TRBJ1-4,TGTGCCAGCAGTAGCACAGGGGCTTTAAGCGAAAAACTGTTTTTT,CASSSTGALSEKLFF
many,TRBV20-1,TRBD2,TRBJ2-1,TGCTCCTCCTCACCGGGACTAGCGGTCGGTGAGCAGTTCTTC,CSSSPGLAVGEQFF
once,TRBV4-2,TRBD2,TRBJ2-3,TGTGCCAGCAGCCAAGATTCAGGCCTAGCGGTCGTCGGTACGCAGTATTTT,CASSQDSGLAVVGTQYF